This record concerns one T cell receptor beta chain sequence. This clone was seen only a few times. Its antigen is not yet known. Base qualities are not recorded, but no much larger clone differs from it by a single base. These data belong to a study of blood T cell repertoires in COVID-19 (dated by TCRdb to the early 2020s). With respect to the entire study: Samples covering the acute and convalescent phases of COVID-19 were provided by collaborators in the United States, Italy and Spain. Samples were obtained from the ongoing ImmuneRACE study (first 160 participants) and from 950 to 1,500 subjects provided by 6 global collaborators. Deeply sampled blood TCRbeta repertoires from subjects exposed to, actively infected with, or recovered from COVID-19 were included in the dataset. A freely available public database, intended as a resource for researchers studying the immune response to SARS-CoV-2, is where the repertoires were released. The material from the prospective study consisted of cDNA or gDNA derived from T cells, B-cell-depleted T cells, or PBMCs. Where HLA class I and class II types were available, the types were taken from metadata supplied by the sample provider, not from assay-based typing. The sample metadata nearly always contained a de-identified subject ID, COVID-19 status, age in years and sex. What the research found in general, with its limitations: The quantity of clinical and demographic metadata differed by source and by participant and was supplied without curation.

TCRbeta CDR3 regions were amplified from genomic DNA using the immunoSEQ Assay, a bias-controlled multiplex PCR. In the source study's methods: Within the assay, amplification of reference gene primers was used to estimate how many nucleated cells each sample contained. To quantify the absolute abundance of each unique TCRbeta CDR3 rearrangement, sequence reads were collapsed and filtered. For each sample, productive Simpson clonality was calculated by taking the square root of Simpson's diversity index across productive rearrangements. TCRdb stores this immuneACCESS table with in-frame sequences only. Part of the clones is absent; in the studies checked, under half of the shortfall reflects unresolved V genes, and no reason is known for the rest. The DNA gave D and trimming, while V, J and clone size come from that table. A total of around 200,000 clones appear in this sample, about 83% of them only once. The ten most abundant clones make up 0.7% to 0.9% of the sample.

Samples from volunteer blood donors who had recovered from COVID-19 were contributed by a second Seattle source. Collaborating institutions collected whole blood in K2EDTA tubes following their own protocols. For TCRbeta analysis, collaborators shipped samples in one of three forms: frozen whole blood, isolated PBMCs, or DNA extracted from either of those sample types. The sequenced sample consisted of peripheral blood. This TCR came from a woman aged 18-35 years who had recovered from COVID-19.

The DNA sequence is as follows: TGCGCCAGCAGCTTTAGGACTAGCGGCACAGATACGCAGTATTTT. Translated, this gives CASSFRTSGTDTQYF. Recombination connected TRBV5-1 to TRBJ2-3, with 9 central nucleotides matching TRBD2. CDR1 and CDR2 (SGHRS, YFSETQ) derive from the germline V gene. From its cysteine to its phenylalanine, the CDR3 spans 15 amino acids. The read is trimmed to its CDR3 DNA, 45 bases read in frame from base 1. Compared with germline, V lacks 2 bases and J lacks 1 base; bases without a gene match: 2.